This TCR beta chain was captured in a study of blood T cell repertoires in COVID-19. Study summary: The United States, Italy and Spain provided the acute and convalescent COVID-19 samples.

Measured with immunoSEQ multiplex PCR; TCRdb has only the in-frame clones, and not every one. Among about 220,000 clones listed, more than 70% were seen once. CDR3 length: 14 residues. Deletions cut 6 bases from V and 2 bases from J, with 13 bases between. The germline gives CDR1 MNHEY, CDR2 SMNVEV (reference sequence). This sequence was found in a woman aged 80 or over with acute or convalescent COVID-19. This chain connects TRBV27 to TRBJ1-1; D is possibly TRBD1 (6 bases). Material: peripheral blood. The chain's CDR3 is CASSVNRVNTEAFF. The CDR3 coding sequence is TGTGCCAGCAGCGTAAACAGGGTTAACACTGAAGCTTTCTTT.